This TCR beta chain was retrieved from a study of early T cells in non-severe SARS-CoV-2 infection. General observations from the study: Sequences matched to VDJdb favored anti-spike CD8 responses, while private and CD4 specificities were missed.

In germline, CDR1 is SGHRS, CDR2 YFSETQ. The CDR3 runs 16 residues. V was trimmed by 4 bases and J by 5 bases, leaving 21 bases between them. This clonotype was found many times. The antigen remains unidentified. Attached unique molecular identifiers marked individual cDNA molecules. TCRdb fed the 5' RACE reads into MiXCR, producing one record per CDR3 protein. The table shows under 70,000 distinct CDR3 sequences, with more than 9.5% occurring only once. Sequenced material: whole blood. V gene TRBV5-1 combines with J gene TRBJ1-1; a possible D gene is TRBD1 (5 bases). This TCR was recovered from an adult who was a healthcare worker with PCR-confirmed SARS-CoV-2 infection or an uninfected control (not recorded which). This CDR3 reads CASSPNTGLSGTEAFF. The CDR3 DNA reads as TGCGCCAGCAGCCCTAATACAGGACTCTCGGGTACTGAAGCTTTCTTT.